This is a list of T cell receptor beta chains from one sample in a study of blood T cell repertoires in COVID-19. Method: immunoSEQ multiplex PCR; TCRdb's copy keeps in-frame clones and lacks some. The data hold about 260,000 clones, with roughly 84% observed a single time. Material for sequencing was peripheral blood. Source of these receptors: a human donor in a cohort sampled during active COVID-19. CDR3s include the opening cysteine and the closing phenylalanine or tryptophan. The D gene is left open where the match is weak. Not all rows give a size; the values are once, few, many and, for expanded clones, a class.

clone_size d_call j_call v_call cdr3_aa cdr3_nt
- - TRBJ2-5 TRBV28 CASSLTGYQETQYF TGTGCCAGCAGTTTAACAGGGTACCAAGAGACCCAGTACTTC
- - TRBJ2-7 TRBV7-2 CASSKERLKTYEQYF TGTGCCAGCAGCAAAGAAAGACTGAAAACCTACGAGCAGTACTTC
- - TRBJ2-7 TRBV5-6 CASGGSKVRRGTSDEQYF TGTGCCAGCGGTGGCTCAAAAGTCCGACGGGGAACTTCTGACGAGCAGTACTTC
- - TRBJ2-2 TRBV12-3/TRBV12-4 CASSLQNTGELFF TGTGCCAGCAGTTTACAGAACACCGGGGAGCTGTTTTTT
- - TRBJ1-3 TRBV7-9 CASSLAARLIAGNTIYF TGTGCCAGCAGCTTAGCGGCGAGGTTGATCGCTGGAAACACCATATATTTT
- TRBD1 TRBJ2-1 TRBV18 CASSRGTGYNEQFF TGTGCCAGCTCACGCGGGACAGGGTACAATGAGCAGTTCTTC
once TRBD1 TRBJ1-2 TRBV3-1/TRBV3-2 CASRLTDRGRSYGYTF TGTGCCAGCAGACTAACCGACAGGGGAAGGAGCTATGGCTACACCTTC
- TRBD2 TRBJ2-1 TRBV5-1 CASSLLADNEQFF TGCGCCAGCAGCTTACTAGCGGACAATGAGCAGTTCTTC
- - TRBJ2-7 TRBV19 CASSIDEGTYEQYF TGTGCCAGTAGTATAGATGAGGGCACCTACGAGCAGTACTTC
- - TRBJ2-2 TRBV19 CASSIALFTGELFF TGTGCCAGTAGTATAGCACTTTTCACCGGGGAGCTGTTTTTT
- - TRBJ2-4 TRBV6-2/TRBV6-3 CASSYQSILAKNIQYF TGTGCCAGCAGTTACCAATCTATTCTAGCCAAAAACATTCAGTACTTC
- TRBD1 TRBJ2-5 TRBV11-2 CASSRTGGGQETQYF TGTGCCAGCAGCCGTACAGGGGGAGGCCAAGAGACCCAGTACTTC
few - TRBJ1-1 TRBV5-1 CASSLVPGNTEAFF TGCGCCAGCAGCTTGGTTCCAGGGAACACTGAAGCTTTCTTT
- - TRBJ2-5 TRBV7-2 CASSPGVAQETQYF TGTGCCAGCAGCCCGGGGGTAGCACAAGAGACCCAGTACTTC